This T cell receptor beta chain is drawn from a study of T cells in localized non-small cell lung cancer. CDR1 GTSNPN and CDR2 SVGIG come from the germline V gene (reference sequence). The CDR3 length is 14 residues. The V end was cut by 2 bases, the J end by 6 bases, with 11 bases between. Clones were sequenced by immunoSEQ multiplex PCR, and TCRdb holds only the in-frame ones, with some missing. Of some 64,000 clones listed, roughly four fifths were seen once; the top ten hold roughly 4.5%. The chain employs TRBV30 and TRBJ1-6, with D unresolved. Here the sequenced sample was PBMCs, taken before any cancer treatment. This sequence was found in a man between 40 and 70 years old with stage II lung adenocarcinoma. In nucleotides, the CDR3 is TGTGCCTGGAGTCTAGGACTTCTTAATTCACCCCTCCACTTT. The encoded protein is CAWSLGLLNSPLHF.